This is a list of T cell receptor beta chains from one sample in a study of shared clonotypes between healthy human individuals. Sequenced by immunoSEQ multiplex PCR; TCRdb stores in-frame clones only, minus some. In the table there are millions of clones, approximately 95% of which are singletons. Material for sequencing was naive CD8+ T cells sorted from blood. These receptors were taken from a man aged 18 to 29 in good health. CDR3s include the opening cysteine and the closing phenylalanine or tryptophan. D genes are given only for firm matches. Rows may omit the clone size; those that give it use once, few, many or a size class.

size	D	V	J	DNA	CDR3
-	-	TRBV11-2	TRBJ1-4	TGTGCCAGCAGCTTAGGCGGGGGAGTAGGCGAAAAACTGTTTTTT	CASSLGGGVGEKLFF
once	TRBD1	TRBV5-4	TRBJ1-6	TGTGCCAGCAGCTCCGCAGGGGGCTCCTATAATTCACCCCTCCACTTT	CASSSAGGSYNSPLHF
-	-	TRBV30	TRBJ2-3	TGTGCCTGGAGTTGGGGAAGCACAGATACGCAGTATTTT	CAWSWGSTDTQYF
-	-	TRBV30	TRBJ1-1	TGTGCCTGGAGTGGAACAGAGGGACCGAGGAACACTGAAGCTTTCTTT	CAWSGTEGPRNTEAFF
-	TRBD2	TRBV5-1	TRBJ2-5	TGCGCCAGCAGAGTAGGAAGCGGGGGGGCCGAGACCCAGTACTTC	CASRVGSGGAETQYF
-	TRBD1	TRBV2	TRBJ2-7	TGTGCCAGCAGCGAAAGGCCCTTCCTGACAGGGGGTCCCTACGAGCAGTACTTC	CASSERPFLTGGPYEQYF
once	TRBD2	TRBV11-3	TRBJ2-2	TGTGCCAGCAGCTTAGCGGGGGGGCACACCGGGGAGCTGTTTTTT	CASSLAGGHTGELFF
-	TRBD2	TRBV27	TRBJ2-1	TGTGCCAGCAGTTCACCGGGACTAGCGGCTAATGAGCAGTTCTTC	CASSSPGLAANEQFF
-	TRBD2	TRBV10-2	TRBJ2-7	TGCGCCAGCAAGGGACGGGGGGCCTACGAGCAGTACTTC	CASKGRGAYEQYF
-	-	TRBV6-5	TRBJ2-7	TGTGCCAGCAGCTCGGACTGGGGTATGAACGAGCAGTACTTC	CASSSDWGMNEQYF
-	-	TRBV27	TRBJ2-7	TGTGCCAGCAGTTTAGTTCTCGGACAGACCTACGAGCAGTACTTC	CASSLVLGQTYEQYF
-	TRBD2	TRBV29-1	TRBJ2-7	TGCAGCGCGGGGGGGAAATCGGCGTACGAGCAGTACTTC	CSAGGKSAYEQYF
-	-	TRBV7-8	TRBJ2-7	TGTGCCAGCAGCTTAGTGCGTAATTCAGCCTACGAGCAGTACTTC	CASSLVRNSAYEQYF
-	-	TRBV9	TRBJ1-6	TGTGCCAGCAGCGCCGCCGCAGGGGTAGGGGATTCACCCCTCCACTTT	CASSAAAGVGDSPLHF
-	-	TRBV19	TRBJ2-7	TGTGCCAGTAGTCCCGGACTTTCCTACGAGCAGTACTTC	CASSPGLSYEQYF
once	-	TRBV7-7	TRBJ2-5	TGTGCTAGCAGCTTAGCCCGGGAAGGGGACGAGACCCAGTACTTC	CASSLAREGDETQYF
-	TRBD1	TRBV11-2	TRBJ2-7	TGTGCCAGCAGCTGGGGGCCGGGACAGGGGGCCTACGAGCAGTACTTC	CASSWGPGQGAYEQYF
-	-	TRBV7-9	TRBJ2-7	TGTGCCAGCAGCTTAGCGGACGACTACGAGCAGTACTTC	CASSLADDYEQYF
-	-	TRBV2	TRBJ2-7	TGTGCCAGCAGTGAACCGGGAGAGCAGTACTTC	CASSEPGEQYF
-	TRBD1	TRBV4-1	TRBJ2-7	TGCGCCAGCAGCCGAGATACCGGGACAGGATACTACGAGCAGTACTTC	CASSRDTGTGYYEQYF
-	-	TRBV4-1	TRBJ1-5	TGCGCCAGCAGCCAAGTACTGGACAACTATCAGCCCCAGCATTTT	CASSQVLDNYQPQHF
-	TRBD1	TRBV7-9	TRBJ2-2	TGTGCCAGCAGCTTAGCCCCCCGGGACAGAATCACCGGGGAGCTGTTTTTT	CASSLAPRDRITGELFF
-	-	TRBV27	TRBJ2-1	TGTGCCAGCAGTTTATCGGGGACCTGGGATGAGCAGTTCTTC	CASSLSGTWDEQFF
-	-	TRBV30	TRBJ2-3	TGTGCCTGGAGTGCAGCAAATACGCAGTATTTT	CAWSAANTQYF
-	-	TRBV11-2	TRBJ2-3	TGTGCCAGCAGCTTCGAGAGCGAGTACACAGATACGCAGTATTTT	CASSFESEYTDTQYF
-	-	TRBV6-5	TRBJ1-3	TGTGCCAGCAGTTACTCGGCCACCTCTGGAAACACCATATATTTT	CASSYSATSGNTIYF
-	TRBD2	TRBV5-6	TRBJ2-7	TGTGCCAGCAGCTTGGCCGGACTAGCGGGCCCGTGGGACGAGCAGTACTTC	CASSLAGLAGPWDEQYF
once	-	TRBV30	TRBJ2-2	TGTGCCTGGAGTGTTTTGGCGGGCACCGGGGAGCTGTTTTTT	CAWSVLAGTGELFF
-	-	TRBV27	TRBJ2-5	TGTGCCAGCAGTTTCGGGACATTAGAGACCCAGTACTTC	CASSFGTLETQYF
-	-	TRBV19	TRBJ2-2	TGTGCCAGTAGCGACCCGGGTCTCGGGGAGCTGTTTTTT	CASSDPGLGELFF
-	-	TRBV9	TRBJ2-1	TGTGCCAGCAGCGTAAGCGGAGCCTCCTACAATGAGCAGTTCTTC	CASSVSGASYNEQFF
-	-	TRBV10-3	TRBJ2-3	TGTGCCATCAGTACCCCCGAGGCGGGGAAAAGCACAGATACGCAGTATTTT	CAISTPEAGKSTDTQYF
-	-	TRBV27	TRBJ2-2	TGTGCCAGCAGTTTATTGGGGAACACCGGGGAGCTGTTTTTT	CASSLLGNTGELFF
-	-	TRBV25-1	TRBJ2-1	TGTGCCAGCAGTCTGCCGGGGAAGCACAATGAGCAGTTCTTC	CASSLPGKHNEQFF
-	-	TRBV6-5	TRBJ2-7	TGTGCCAGCTCATACGTCTCGAGCTCCTACGAGCAGTACTTC	CASSYVSSSYEQYF
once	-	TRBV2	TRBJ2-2	TGTGCCAGCAGTGAAGCCGGGGAAGGGTCCGGGGAGCTGTTTTTT	CASSEAGEGSGELFF
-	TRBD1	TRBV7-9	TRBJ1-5	TGTGCCAGCAGCTCCCCTTTGTCCGGGACAGCGAATCAGCCCCAGCATTTT	CASSSPLSGTANQPQHF
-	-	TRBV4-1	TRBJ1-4	TGCGCCAGCAGCCAACGGGAGGTCAATGAAAAACTGTTTTTT	CASSQREVNEKLFF
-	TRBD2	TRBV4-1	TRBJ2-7	TGCGCCAGCAGCCAGGGCGGGAGCTCCTACGAGCAGTACTTC	CASSQGGSSYEQYF
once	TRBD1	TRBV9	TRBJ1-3	TGTGCCAGCAGCGTAAGTGGACAGGGGACTGGAAACACCATATATTTT	CASSVSGQGTGNTIYF
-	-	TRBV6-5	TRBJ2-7	TGTGCCAGCAGCCAAACAGGGTCGAGGGACGAGCAGTACTTC	CASSQTGSRDEQYF
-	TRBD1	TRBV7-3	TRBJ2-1	TGTGCCAGCAGCTTAGGTCCCAGGGGGAGCGATGAGCAGTTCTTC	CASSLGPRGSDEQFF
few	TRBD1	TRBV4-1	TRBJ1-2	TGCGCCAGCGGGGACAGGGAGGACTACACCTTC	CASGDREDYTF
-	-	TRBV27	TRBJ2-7	TGTGCCAGCAGTTTACGGGGGAGCTACGAGCAGTACTTC	CASSLRGSYEQYF
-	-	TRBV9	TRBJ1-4	TGTGCCAGCAGCCCCTCGTGGGGGGCAGAGGAAAAACTGTTTTTT	CASSPSWGAEEKLFF
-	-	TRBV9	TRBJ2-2	TGTGCCAGCAGCGTAGAGGCCGGACCCGGGGAGCTGTTTTTT	CASSVEAGPGELFF
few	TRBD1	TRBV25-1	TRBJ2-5	TGTGCCAGCAGGGATGACAGGGACCCACCCAGCCAGTACTTC	CASRDDRDPPSQYF
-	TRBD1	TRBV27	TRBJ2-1	TGTGCCAGCAGTTATCAGGACAGGGGAGGAAACAATGAGCAGTTCTTC	CASSYQDRGGNNEQFF